The 8 T cell receptor beta chains presented below share a single source sample, sequenced in a study of post-analysis software for immune sequencing data. No antigens are known for them. Prepared TCR beta cDNA libraries contained unique molecular identifiers. TCRdb used MiXCR to reprocess the PCR reads, holding one entry per CDR3 protein. Among some 240,000 distinct CDR3 sequences listed, around 34% were seen once. Overall study results and limits: About five TRBV segments occurring more often in patients than controls included TRBV5-6, TRBV5-1 and TRBV20-1.

What was sequenced was blood. The receptors shown here come from a girl aged 10-17 years with multiple sclerosis.

Comments on this clonotype: A much larger clone is a single base away; this may be a read error. This sequence joins TRBV2 and TRBJ2-5; possible D gene TRBD2, 6 bases. Germline V lookup: CDR1 SNHLY, CDR2 FYNNEI. V was trimmed by 6 bases and J by 5 bases, leaving 16 bases between them. The CDR3 sequence is 14 residues long. The CDR3 protein is CASREGRQWETQYF. CDR3 DNA: TGTGCCAGCAGGGAGGGGCGCCAGTGGGAGACCCAGTACTTC.

V is TRBV6-6 and J is TRBJ1-1; tentatively, D is TRBD1 (6 bases). The V and J ends lost 6 bases and 1 base respectively, with 12 bases between them. Germline CDR1 is MNHNY and CDR2 is SVGAGI (reference sequence). The CDR3 is 14 residues long. CDR3 protein: CASRGAGRNTEAFF. CDR3 in DNA: TGTGCCAGCAGGGGGGCAGGGAGGAACACTGAAGCTTTCTTT.

This chain connects TRBV4-1 to TRBJ1-2; D gene uncertain. CDR3 length equals 14 residues. V dropped 0 bases and J dropped 3 bases, with 8 bases sitting between them. Looked up from germline, CDR1 is MGHRA and CDR2 is YSYEKL. CDR3 DNA: TGCGCCAGCAGCCAAGATCAGTTAGACTATGGCTACACCTTC. It encodes CASSQDQLDYGYTF.

At least ten counts were recorded for this clonotype. The chain is built from TRBV7-2 and TRBJ2-7; 7 nucleotides align to TRBD1. V was clipped by 1 base and J by 2 bases; unmatched bases: 2. Per germline, CDR1 SGHTA and CDR2 FQGNSA. The CDR3 has 14 residues. The CDR3 protein is CASSLEQGTYEQYF. Written as DNA, the CDR3 is TGTGCCAGCAGCTTAGAACAGGGGACCTACGAGCAGTACTTC.

This CDR3 is CASSAGATTDTQYF. In DNA form, the CDR3 reads TGTGCCAGCAGCGCAGGGGCCACCACAGATACGCAGTATTTT. V and J are TRBV5-5 and TRBJ2-3, with D perhaps matching TRBD1 (6 bases). Germline CDR1 is SGHKS and CDR2 is YYEKEE (reference sequence). The V gene lost 4 bases and the J gene lost 2 bases, with 11 bases spanning the gap. The CDR3 contains 14 residues.

Remarks on this clonotype: With a much larger clone just one base away, this may be a read error. This chain connects TRBV20-1 to TRBJ2-1; D uncertain. This CDR3 region has 11 residues. The germline V and J ends were trimmed by 4 bases and 15 bases, with 16 bases remaining between them. Germline lookup yields CDR1 DFQATT and CDR2 SNEGSKA (reference sequence). In DNA form, the CDR3 reads TGCAGTGCTACAGGCTCCAGCCGGCGGTTCTTC. Encoded protein: CSATGSSRRFF.

Only one count was recorded for this clonotype. The junction does not match germline at one end; this may be a read error. The J gene is TRBJ1-1, the V gene TRBV6-6; D is undetermined. Looked up from germline, CDR1 is MNHNY and CDR2 is SVGAGI (reference sequence). The CDR3 has 12 amino acids. The CDR3, as DNA: TGTACCAGCAGCCCCGCGAACACTGAAGCTTTCTTT. Its protein is CTSSPANTEAFF.

This clonotype was detected ten times or more. The rearrangement links TRBV27 to TRBJ1-1; possible D gene TRBD1, 6 bases. V shed 1 base and J shed 1 base, with 10 bases lying between them. The CDR3 is 15 residues long. CDR1 is MNHEY, CDR2 SMNVEV, per germline (reference sequence). For the CDR3, the DNA is TGTGCCAGCAGTTTATACAGGGCACAGAACACTGAAGCTTTCTTT. Translation gives CASSLYRAQNTEAFF.